The entry below describes one T cell receptor beta chain. Its target is not known. Expressed TCRB transcripts got sequenced, as all isolated RNA was reverse transcribed. An average near 3.57 million reads came from naive, central memory and regulatory T cell samples. Data came from immunoSEQ multiplex PCR; TCRdb stores just in-frame clones and leaves some out. The table includes about 260,000 clones, roughly 70% detected once. V was pared by 1 base and J by 11 bases, with 6 bases between. The CDR3 spans 12 residues. Germline-derived CDR1 and CDR2 are MNHNS and SASEGT. These data originate in a study of beta chain features in type 1 diabetes. Regarding the study as a whole: It was among patients, rather than healthy donors, that naive, central memory and Treg TCRB repertoires appeared more similar.

The sample comprised naive CD4+ T cells from blood. This clonotype was sampled from a man aged 25 to 40 in good health. The V call is TRBV6-1, the J call TRBJ2-6, with a tentative D call TRBD1 (5 bases). This CDR3 reads CASSEGQYVLTF. The DNA for the CDR3 is TGTGCCAGCAGTGAAGGACAGTACGTCCTGACTTTC.